These 5 T cell receptor beta chains share one sample of origin, sequenced in a study of T cell clonality in common variable immunodeficiency (dated by TCRdb to between 2014 and 2017). What the work shows at the level of the full study, not this receptor alone: Reportedly, TCRbeta sequences from CVID had fewer deletions and N-nucleotide insertions, and highly modified clones with 13 or more V deletions were absent from CVID.

Library preparation was by the immunoSEQ multiplex PCR assay. Not all clones reach the TCRdb copy of this immuneACCESS table, which keeps in-frame sequences only. Checked studies attribute under half of the gap to unresolved V genes and leave the rest unexplained. The sample comprises 25,000 to 35,000 clones, and every one was counted more than once. The top ten constitute approximately 31% of the sample. These receptors are not linked to any known antigen. The sample comprised peripheral blood mononuclear cells. All receptors come from a human donor with common variable immunodeficiency.

This clone was detected only a few times. The DNA ends 3 residues before the CDR3 does, and the rest of the CDR3 is filled in from the germline J gene. This rearrangement joins TRBV19 to TRBJ2-2; D is ambiguous. V was shortened by 6 bases and J by 2 bases, with 7 bases between the two germline ends. This CDR3 contains 13 residues. CDR1 LNHDA and CDR2 SQIVND come from the germline V gene (reference sequence). The CDR3 bases that were read are TGTGCCAGTAGGGGCTCAAACACCGGGGAG. This codes for CASRGSNTGE. The full-length CDR3 reads as CASRGSNTGELFF.

As for this clone: The observed sequence ends 3 residues before the CDR3 terminus, with the missing tail filled in from the germline J gene. The V and J genes are TRBV7-2 and TRBJ1-4; TRBD1 is a possible D gene (5 bases). V lost 2 bases and J 5 bases, leaving 12 bases between the germline ends. This CDR3 is 15 amino acids long. Germline-derived CDR1 and CDR2 are SGHTA and FQGNSA. Partial CDR3 DNA: TGTGCCAGCAGCTTAAGAGGGGCCGTGAATGAAAAA. Translation: CASSLRGAVNEK. The whole CDR3 reads CASSLRGAVNEKLFF.

This clone was recorded a few times. The read falls 3 residues short of the CDR3 end, and the missing part is taken from the germline J gene. The chain employs TRBV30 and TRBJ1-1; D perhaps matches TRBD1 (5 bases). CDR1 GTSNPN and CDR2 SVGIG come from the germline V gene (reference sequence). The V end was cut by 5 bases, the J end by 0 bases, with 7 bases between. The CDR3 totals 12 residues. The CDR3 bases that were read are TGTGCCTGGGCGGGGCTGAACACTGAA. It encodes CAWAGLNTE. The complete CDR3 sequence is CAWAGLNTEAFF.

This clone was counted at least ten times. The missing CDR3 end, 3 residues past where the read stops, is filled in from the germline J gene. J is TRBJ1-1 and V is TRBV7-9; TRBD1 aligns across 9 bases. Germline V CDR1 and CDR2: SEHNR, FQNEAQ (reference sequence). CDR3 length: 14 residues. J lost 7 bases, V lost 1 base, and 4 bases had no gene match. The CDR3 DNA, read in part, is TGTGCCAGCAGCTTAGACCGACAGGGGGGTGAA. Protein: CASSLDRQGGE. The entire CDR3 reads CASSLDRQGGEAFF.

This clone was recorded many times. The CDR3 end is not reached by the read, which stops 3 residues before it; the germline J gene fills it in. The gene calls are TRBV19 and TRBJ1-5; 10 nucleotides align to TRBD1. The CDR3 covers 17 residues. CDR1 and CDR2 from the germline V gene are LNHDA and SQIVND (reference sequence). The V and J ends lost 6 bases and 2 bases, in that order; junction bases with no gene match: 10. The CDR3 spells CASRRTGGVGGNQPQHF. CDR3 DNA, as far as it was read: TGTGCCAGTAGGCGGACAGGGGGTGTGGGCGGCAATCAGCCC.